This T cell receptor (beta chain) was sequenced during a study of monozygotic twins with cystic fibrosis. Overall study findings and caveats: Unrelated CF individuals shared fewer identical clonotypes than monozygotic CF twins. Clonality was generally low (median approximately 0.0095), higher in the most severe patients.

Generated by immunoSEQ multiplex PCR, the TCRdb table keeps only in-frame clones and is missing some. The data contain 9,500 to 13,000 clones, roughly 99.4% of them singletons. This CDR3 is built from 14 residues. CDR1 is SGDLS and CDR2 is YYNGEE in the germline V gene. Between the trimmed V and J ends, which lost 0 bases and 5 bases, there was a span of 9 bases. Points on this clone: What it binds is not known.

This clonotype was sampled from a man younger than 35 with cystic fibrosis. The sequencing input was blood. This rearrangement joins TRBV9 to TRBJ2-4; D is unresolved. The CDR3 region has the DNA TGTGCCAGCAGCGTAGATCATCGGCAAAACATTCAGTACTTC. Translating it yields CASSVDHRQNIQYF.